This T cell receptor beta chain came from a study of radiation and T cells in renal cell carcinoma. The study's findings and limits: No pretreatment tumor biopsies were available for baseline clonotypes.

As to time point: blood 4 weeks post-SBRT, at nephrectomy. The treatment is: 15 Gy SBRT to primary tumor, nephrectomy 4 weeks later. Nephrectomy followed 15 Gy stereotactic body radiation by 4 weeks. Clear cell pathology was present in this patient's renal cell carcinoma. Of note for this clone: What it recognizes is unknown.

TCRdb's table, derived via immunoSEQ multiplex PCR, lists solely in-frame clones and lacks some. Here the sample spans 150,000 to 200,000 clones, roughly nine tenths being singletons. V shed 0 bases and J shed 8 bases, with 27 bases lying between them. Germline CDR1 and CDR2: SGHRS and YFSETQ. The CDR3 is 19 amino acids. The sequencing here drew on blood, taken from a patient whose treatment included radiotherapy and nephrectomy. This rearrangement joins TRBV5-1 to TRBJ2-1; a weak D match, TRBD1 (5 bases). The TCR was taken from a woman aged 50 to 60 with renal cell carcinoma. The CDR3 spells CASSLESPHGPGSSDEQFF. CDR3 DNA sequence: TGCGCCAGCAGCTTGGAGTCACCCCATGGGCCAGGGTCGTCCGATGAGCAGTTCTTC.